This T cell receptor (beta chain) was found in a study of blood T cell repertoires in COVID-19. Germline lookup yields CDR1 MRHNA and CDR2 SNTAGT. The V and J ends lost 1 base and 8 bases respectively, with 8 bases between them. This CDR3 has 12 amino acids. Clones were read by immunoSEQ multiplex PCR, and TCRdb kept only the in-frame ones, dropping some. The repertoire holds 250,000 to 350,000 clones, with more than 70% as singletons. This clonotype was sampled from a woman in her 50s who had recovered from COVID-19. This chain uses TRBV6-4 with TRBJ1-1; D is ambiguous. The sample comprised peripheral blood. DNA for the CDR3: TGTGCCAGCAGTGACTTAAGCGGCGAAGCTTTCTTT. It codes for CASSDLSGEAFF.